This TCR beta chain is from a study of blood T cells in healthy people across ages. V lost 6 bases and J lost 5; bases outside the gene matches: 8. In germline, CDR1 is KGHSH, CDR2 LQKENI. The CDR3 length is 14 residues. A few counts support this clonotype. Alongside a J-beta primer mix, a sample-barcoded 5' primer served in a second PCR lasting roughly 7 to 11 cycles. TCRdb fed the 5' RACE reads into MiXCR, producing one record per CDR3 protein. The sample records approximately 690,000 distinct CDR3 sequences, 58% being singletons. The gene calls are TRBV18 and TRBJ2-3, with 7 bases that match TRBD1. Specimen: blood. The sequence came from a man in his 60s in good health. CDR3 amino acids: CASSMTGSEDTQYF. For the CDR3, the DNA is TGTGCCAGCTCCATGACAGGGTCTGAAGATACGCAGTATTTT. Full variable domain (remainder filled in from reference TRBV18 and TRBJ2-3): NAGVMQNPRHLVRRRGQEARLRCSPMKGHSHVYWYRQLPEEGLKFMVYLQKENIIDESGMPKERFSAEFPKEGPSILRIQQVVRGDSAAYFCASSMTGSEDTQYFGPGTRLTVL.